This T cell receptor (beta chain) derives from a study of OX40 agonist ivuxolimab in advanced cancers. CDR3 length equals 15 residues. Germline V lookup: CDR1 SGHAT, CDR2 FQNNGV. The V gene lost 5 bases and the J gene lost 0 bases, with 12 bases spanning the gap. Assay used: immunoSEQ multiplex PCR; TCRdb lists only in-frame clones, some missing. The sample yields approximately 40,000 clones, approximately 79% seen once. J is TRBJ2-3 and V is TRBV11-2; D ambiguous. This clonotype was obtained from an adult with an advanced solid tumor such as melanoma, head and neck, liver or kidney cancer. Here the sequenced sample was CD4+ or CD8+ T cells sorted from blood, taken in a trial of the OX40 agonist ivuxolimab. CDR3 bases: TGTGCCAGCAGCCGACGGTCTGTCAGCACAGATACGCAGTATTTT. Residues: CASSRRSVSTDTQYF.